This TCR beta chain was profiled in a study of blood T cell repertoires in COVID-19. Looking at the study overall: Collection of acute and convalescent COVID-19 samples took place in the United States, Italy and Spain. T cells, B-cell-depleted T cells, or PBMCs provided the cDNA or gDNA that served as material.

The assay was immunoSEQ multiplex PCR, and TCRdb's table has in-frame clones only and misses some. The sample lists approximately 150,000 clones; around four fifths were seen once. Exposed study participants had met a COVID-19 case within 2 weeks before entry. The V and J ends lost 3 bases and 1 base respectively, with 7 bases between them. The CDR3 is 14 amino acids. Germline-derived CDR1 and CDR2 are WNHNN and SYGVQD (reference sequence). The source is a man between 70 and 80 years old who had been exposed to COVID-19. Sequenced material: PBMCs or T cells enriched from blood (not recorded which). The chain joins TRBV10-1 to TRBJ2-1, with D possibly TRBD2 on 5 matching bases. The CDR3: CASSESGSYNEQFF. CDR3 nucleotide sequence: TGCGCCAGCAGTGAATCGGGATCCTACAATGAGCAGTTCTTC.